A single sample gave rise to the 16 T cell receptor beta chains below, sequenced in a study of T cells after yellow fever vaccination. Each CDR3 protein is one row after TCRdb ran MiXCR on the 5' RACE reads. Of a few hundred thousand distinct CDR3 sequences in the sample, 7% to 9% are singletons; the top ten hold under 20%. Sequences were derived from PBMCs, sampled around 45 days after the first yellow fever vaccination. These receptors came from a man aged 18 to 30 who received the YFV17D yellow fever vaccine.

This clonotype was found many times. This chain links TRBV7-3 with TRBJ2-2; a possible D gene is TRBD2 (5 bases). Germline assignment: CDR1 SGHTA and CDR2 FQGTGA. The CDR3 runs 15 residues. V was pared by 5 bases and J by 4 bases, with 14 bases between. DNA of the CDR3: TGTGCCAGCAGCCCCGGAACCGGAGGCACCGGGGAGCTGTTTTTT. Amino acid sequence: CASSPGTGGTGELFF.

This clonotype has just one count. The chain couples TRBV20-1 to TRBJ2-2; 8 nucleotides agree with TRBD1. Germline loops: CDR1 DFQATT, CDR2 SNEGSKA (reference sequence). Trimming at V came to 0 bases and at J to 6 bases, leaving 6 bases not matched to a gene. This CDR3 has 15 residues. CDR3 DNA sequence: TGCAGTGCTAGAGATCAGAGGACAGGGTCCGGGGAGCTGTTTTTT. Amino acids: CSARDQRTGSGELFF.

This clonotype has more than one count but fewer than ten. The chain couples TRBV5-1 to TRBJ1-1; D is uncertain. V lost 3 bases to trimming and J lost 0 bases, with 18 bases between them. The CDR3 is made up of 17 amino acids. The germline V gene has CDR1 SGHRS and CDR2 YFSETQ. CDR3 sequence: CASSSPDGIVMNTEAFF. CDR3 in DNA: TGCGCCAGCAGCTCTCCGGACGGTATAGTAATGAACACTGAAGCTTTCTTT.

The gene calls are TRBV27 and TRBJ2-7, with TRBD2 matching over 11 bases. The CDR3 sequence is 14 residues long. V was pared by 4 bases and J by 7 bases, with 6 bases of the junction left unmatched. Germline assignment: CDR1 MNHEY and CDR2 SMNVEV (reference sequence). The CDR3 DNA reads TGTGCCAGCAGTTCCCTGACTAGCGGGGAAGAGCAGTACGTC. As protein: CASSSLTSGEEQYV.

This clonotype occurred a few times. This chain connects TRBV27 to TRBJ2-7; maybe TRBD1 (6 bases). Trimming shortened V by 2 bases and J by 0 bases, and 8 bases separated the two germline ends. The CDR3 covers 14 residues. Germline V gives CDR1 MNHEY, CDR2 SMNVEV (reference sequence). The CDR3 sequence is CASSLAGVSYEQYF. CDR3 DNA sequence: TGTGCCAGCAGTTTAGCAGGGGTCTCCTACGAGCAGTACTTC.

This clonotype appeared a few times. The chain employs TRBV5-4 and TRBJ1-6; D perhaps matches TRBD1 (5 bases). Trimming left V 0 bases short and J 14 bases short, with 15 bases between. The CDR3 has 14 residues. Looked up from germline, CDR1 is SGHNT and CDR2 is YYREEE (reference sequence). The CDR3 nucleotides are TGTGCCAGCAGCTTGGATACAGGTCCAAGGACCCTCCACTTT. It specifies CASSLDTGPRTLHF.

This clonotype was detected only a few times. V is TRBV6-1 and J is TRBJ1-2, with D maybe TRBD1 (6 bases). The CDR3 covers 13 residues. V gave up 7 bases and J gave up 8 bases, with 17 bases separating them. Looked up from germline, CDR1 is MNHNS and CDR2 is SASEGT. For the CDR3, the DNA is TGTGCCAGCACCAACCTCGCAGGGGTCGGCTACACCTTC. This sequence encodes CASTNLAGVGYTF.

This clonotype has just a few counts. The V and J genes are TRBV6-2 or TRBV6-3 and TRBJ2-1; no clear D gene. Germline V gene data show CDR1 as MNHEY and CDR2 as SVGEGT. The CDR3 extends over 15 amino acids. V lost 0 bases to trimming and J lost 5 bases, with 11 bases between them. This CDR3 reads CASSYSTEPNNEQFF. In DNA form, the CDR3 reads TGTGCCAGCAGTTACTCGACGGAGCCAAACAATGAGCAGTTCTTC.

This clonotype was recorded at least ten times. This chain uses TRBV7-8 with TRBJ1-1; 7 positions match TRBD1. J gave up 8 bases and V 0 bases, and 3 bases lay outside the gene matches. The CDR3 consists of 13 residues. CDR1 and CDR2 from the germline V gene are SGHVS and FQNEAQ. The CDR3 spells CASSLAMDREAFF. CDR3 in DNA: TGTGCCAGCAGCTTAGCGATGGACAGGGAAGCTTTCTTT.

This chain uses TRBV12-3 or TRBV12-4 with TRBJ1-2; D is ambiguous. Trimming cost V 4 bases and J 3 bases, with 6 bases left between them. The CDR3 length is 12 residues. This chain's CDR3 is CASSSGDYGYTF. CDR3 nucleotide sequence: TGTGCCAGCAGTTCAGGAGACTATGGCTACACCTTC.

This clonotype has at least ten counts. V gene TRBV20-1 combines with J gene TRBJ1-5; 8 bases are shared with TRBD1. This CDR3 is 13 amino acids long. With 3 bases clipped from V and 7 bases from J, the junction kept 5 bases outside the gene matches. The germline V gene has CDR1 DFQATT and CDR2 SNEGSKA (reference sequence). Written as DNA, the CDR3 is TGCAGTGCTAGGGACAGGGAAGGGCAGCCCCAGCATTTT. This gives the protein CSARDREGQPQHF.

The chain employs TRBV12-3 or TRBV12-4 and TRBJ1-5; the D is unclear. This CDR3 has 13 residues. V lost 5 bases and J lost 12, with 17 bases in between. CDR3 sequence reads: CASSPPAGMDQHF. CDR3 nucleotides: TGTGCCAGCAGTCCCCCGGCTGGGATGGACCAGCATTTT.

This sequence joins TRBV4-3 and TRBJ2-7; perhaps TRBD1 as D (6 bases). Germline lookup yields CDR1 LGHNA and CDR2 YSLEER. The CDR3 length is 15 residues. The V end was cut by 5 bases, the J end by 2 bases, with 16 bases between. The CDR3 DNA reads TGCGCCAGCAGCGCTGGACCGGGACAAACCTACGAGCAGTACTTC. Encoded protein: CASSAGPGQTYEQYF.

This clonotype was counted only a few times. The V call is TRBV11-2, the J call TRBJ2-1; 10 bases map to TRBD2. CDR3 length: 20 residues. The trim removed 3 bases at V and 0 bases at J, leaving 14 bases unmatched. CDR1 and CDR2 (germline): SGHAT, FQNNGV. CDR3 amino acids: CASSFRGTSVGPFSYNEQFF. CDR3 bases: TGTGCCAGCAGCTTCCGAGGGACTAGCGTGGGACCCTTCTCCTACAATGAGCAGTTCTTC.

In this sample, this clonotype turned up many times. The J gene is TRBJ2-5, the V gene TRBV5-5; D remains ambiguous. The CDR3 contains 15 residues. V lost 1 base, J lost 6 bases, and 16 bases lay in between. CDR1 and CDR2 from the germline V gene are SGHKS and YYEKEE (reference sequence). The CDR3 DNA is TGTGCCAGCAGCTTGACGCTGGGCGTGCAGCAGACCCAGTACTTC. Amino acid sequence: CASSLTLGVQQTQYF.

This clonotype was detected only a few times. The J gene is TRBJ2-3, the V gene TRBV5-1, with 12 nucleotides matching TRBD2. Trimming took 4 bases from V and 4 from J; bases not matched to a gene: 7. Germline V CDR1 and CDR2: SGHRS, YFSETQ. This CDR3 has 16 residues. The CDR3 loop is CASSTSRLAGADTQYF. The DNA of the CDR3 is TGCGCCAGCAGCACCTCTCGACTAGCGGGGGCAGATACGCAGTATTTT.